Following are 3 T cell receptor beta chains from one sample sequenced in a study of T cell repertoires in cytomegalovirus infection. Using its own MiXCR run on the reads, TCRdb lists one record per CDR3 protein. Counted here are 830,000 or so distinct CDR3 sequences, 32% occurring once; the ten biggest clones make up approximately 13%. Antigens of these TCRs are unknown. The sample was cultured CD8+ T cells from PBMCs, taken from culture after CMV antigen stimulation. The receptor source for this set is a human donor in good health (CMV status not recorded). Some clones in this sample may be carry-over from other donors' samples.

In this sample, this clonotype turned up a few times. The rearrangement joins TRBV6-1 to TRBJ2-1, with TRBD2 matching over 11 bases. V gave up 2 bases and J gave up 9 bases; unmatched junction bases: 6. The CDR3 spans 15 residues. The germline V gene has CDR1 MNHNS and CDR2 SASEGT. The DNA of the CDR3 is TGTGCCAGCAGTGAAAGGCTAGCGGGGGGCCGTGAGCAGTTCTTC. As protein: CASSERLAGGREQFF.

CDR3 in amino acids: CASSLRGVHQPQHF. CDR3 coding DNA: TGTGCCAGCAGCTTGCGGGGGGTACATCAGCCCCAGCATTTT. This chain links TRBV7-8 with TRBJ1-5; a weak D match, TRBD1 (5 bases). Germline assignment: CDR1 SGHVS and CDR2 FQNEAQ. The CDR3 has 14 amino acids. Trimming cost V 3 bases and J 5 bases, with 11 bases left between them.

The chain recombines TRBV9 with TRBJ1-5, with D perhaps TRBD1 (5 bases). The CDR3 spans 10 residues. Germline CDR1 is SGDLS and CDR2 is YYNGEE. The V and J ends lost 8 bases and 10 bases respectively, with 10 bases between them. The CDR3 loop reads CASGDGPQHF. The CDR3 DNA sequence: TGTGCCAGTGGGGACGGACCCCAGCATTTT.